The source of this TCR beta chain is a study of Ad26.COV2.S vaccination and SARS-CoV-2 variants. CDR1 and CDR2 from the germline V gene are SEHNR and FQNEAQ (reference sequence). CDR3 length: 17 amino acids. V was cut by 4 bases and J by 1 base, with 17 bases left in between. With regard to this clone: Its matching antigen is unknown.

The repertoire was sequenced with immunoSEQ multiplex PCR; TCRdb's copy has only in-frame clones and lacks some. Among approximately 400,000 clones listed, around 90% were seen once. Study-level results: Vaccine and placebo groups showed comparable non-spike TCR breadth. Using TCR breadth and depth analyses may have led to underestimated total T cell responses.

The receptor comes from a human donor who had recovered from COVID-19. The starting material was peripheral blood, obtained after recovery from COVID-19. The rearrangement uses TRBV7-9 and TRBJ1-3; D is possibly TRBD1 (6 bases). The CDR3 is CASSSGGGGSSGNTIYF. CDR3 bases: TGTGCCAGCAGCTCAGGAGGTGGGGGCTCTTCTGGAAACACCATATATTTT.